The source of this TCR beta chain is a study of blood T cell repertoires in COVID-19. As for the study in general: COVID-19 samples collected from the United States, Italy and Spain covered acute and convalescent phases. PBMCs, B-cell-depleted T cells, or T cells were the source of the cDNA or gDNA that made up the material.

Germline values: CDR1 SGDLS, CDR2 YYNGEE. The CDR3 contains 15 residues. With V trimmed by 4 bases and J by 3 bases, 3 bases remained unmatched. How the authors handled the data: Reference gene primers were amplified, and this amplification served to estimate nucleated cell counts. Some clones are missing from TCRdb's copy, which holds only in-frame ones; the method was immunoSEQ multiplex PCR. V, J and clone size reflect that table, while D and trimming were determined from the DNA. The sample yields under 250,000 clones, approximately 91% seen once. The sequence derives from a man aged 55-75 years who had recovered from COVID-19. The V call is TRBV9, the J call TRBJ2-3; 12 bases align to TRBD2. Material for sequencing was peripheral blood. The DNA of the CDR3 is TGTGCCAGCAGCAGACTAGCGGGAGAAACAGATACGCAGTATTTT. The encoded protein is CASSRLAGETDTQYF.